The 3 T cell receptor beta chains below all came from one sample that was sequenced in a study of cytomegalovirus exposure and HLA in healthy donors. Method: immunoSEQ multiplex PCR; TCRdb's copy keeps in-frame clones and lacks some. The sample records 150,000 to 200,000 clones, around 96% being singletons. The sequenced material came from PBMCs. The receptors here all came from a woman aged 18-29 years in good health and CMV-seronegative.

CDR3 sequence (DNA): TGTGCCAGCAGCCAAGGACAGGGGCATTCACCCCTCCACTTT. The encoded protein is CASSQGQGHSPLHF. The rearrangement joins TRBV14 to TRBJ1-6; 8 nucleotides agree with TRBD1. The trim removed 1 base at V and 8 bases at J, leaving 1 base unmatched. Germline CDR1 reads SGHDN; CDR2 reads FVKESK. The CDR3 length is 14 residues.

The genes are TRBV5-4 and TRBJ1-2; D may be TRBD1 (5 bases). CDR1 is SGHNT, CDR2 YYREEE, per germline (reference sequence). Trimming removed 1 base from V and 8 bases from J, with 18 bases in between. This CDR3 has 15 amino acids. Here the CDR3 DNA reads TGTGCCAGCAGCTTGCTCGGGGGGACCACCGGGGGCTACACCTTC. This codes for CASSLLGGTTGGYTF.

The chain is built from TRBV4-1 and TRBJ1-1, with a possible D match to TRBD1 (5 bases). CDR3 length equals 16 residues. Germline values: CDR1 MGHRA, CDR2 YSYEKL. V was trimmed by 0 bases and J by 4 bases, leaving 15 bases between them. The CDR3, as DNA: TGCGCCAGCAGCCAAGAGTCAGGGCGGTATCCCACTGAAGCTTTCTTT. As protein: CASSQESGRYPTEAFF.